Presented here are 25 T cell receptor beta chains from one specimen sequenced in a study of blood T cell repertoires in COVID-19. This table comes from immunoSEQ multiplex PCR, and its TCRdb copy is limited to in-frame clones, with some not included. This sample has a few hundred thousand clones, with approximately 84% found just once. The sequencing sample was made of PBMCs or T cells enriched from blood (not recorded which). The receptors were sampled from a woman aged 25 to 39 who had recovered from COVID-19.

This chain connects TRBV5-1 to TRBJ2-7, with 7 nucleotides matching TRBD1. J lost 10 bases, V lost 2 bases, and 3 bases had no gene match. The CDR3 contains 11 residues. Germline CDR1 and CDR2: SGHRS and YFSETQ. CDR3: CASSLQGRQYF. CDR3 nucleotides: TGCGCCAGCAGCTTACAGGGGCGACAGTACTTC. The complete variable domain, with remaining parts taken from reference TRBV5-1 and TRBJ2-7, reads KAGVTQTPRYLIKTRGQQVTLSCSPISGHRSVSWYQQTPGQGLQFLFEYFSETQRNKGNFPGRFSGRQFSNSRSEMNVSTLELGDSALYLCASSLQGRQYFGPGTRLTVT.

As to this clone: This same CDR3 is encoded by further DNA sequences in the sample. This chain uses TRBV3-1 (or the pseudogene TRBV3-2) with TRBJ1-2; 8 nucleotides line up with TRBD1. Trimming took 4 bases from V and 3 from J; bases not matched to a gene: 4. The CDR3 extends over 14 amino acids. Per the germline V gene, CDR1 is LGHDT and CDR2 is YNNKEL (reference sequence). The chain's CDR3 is CASSRTGGDYGYTF. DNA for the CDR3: TGTGCCAGCAGCCGAACAGGGGGGGACTATGGCTACACCTTC.

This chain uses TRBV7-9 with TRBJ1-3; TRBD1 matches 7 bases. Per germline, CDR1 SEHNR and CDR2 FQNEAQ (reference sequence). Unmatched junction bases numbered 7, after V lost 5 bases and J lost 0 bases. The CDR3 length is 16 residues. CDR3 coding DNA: TGTGCCAGCAGCGCTCGCACAGGGGACTCTGGAAACACCATATATTTT. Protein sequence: CASSARTGDSGNTIYF. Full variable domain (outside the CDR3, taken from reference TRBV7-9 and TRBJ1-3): DTGVSQNPRHKITKRGQNVTFRCDPISEHNRLYWYRQTLGQGPEFLTYFQNEAQLEKSRLLSDRFSAERPKGSFSTLEIQRTEQGDSAMYLCASSARTGDSGNTIYFGEGSWLTVV.

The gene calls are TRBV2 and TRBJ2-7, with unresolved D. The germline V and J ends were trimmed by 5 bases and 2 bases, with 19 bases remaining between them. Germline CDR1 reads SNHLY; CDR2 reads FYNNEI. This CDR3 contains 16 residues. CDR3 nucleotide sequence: TGTGCCAGCAGTAGAAAGCACCAGGCGCATACCTACGAGCAGTACTTC. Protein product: CASSRKHQAHTYEQYF. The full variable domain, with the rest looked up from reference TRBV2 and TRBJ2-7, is EPEVTQTPSHQVTQMGQEVILRCVPISNHLYFYWYRQILGQKVEFLVSFYNNEISEKSEIFDDQFSVERPDGSNFTLKIRSTKLEDSAMYFCASSRKHQAHTYEQYFGPGTRLTVT.

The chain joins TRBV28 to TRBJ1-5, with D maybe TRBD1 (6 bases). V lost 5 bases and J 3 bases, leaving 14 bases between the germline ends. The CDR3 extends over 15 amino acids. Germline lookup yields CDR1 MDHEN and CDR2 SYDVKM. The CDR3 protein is CASSGGGWPNQPQHF. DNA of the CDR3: TGTGCCAGCAGTGGGGGGGGCTGGCCCAATCAGCCCCAGCATTTT.

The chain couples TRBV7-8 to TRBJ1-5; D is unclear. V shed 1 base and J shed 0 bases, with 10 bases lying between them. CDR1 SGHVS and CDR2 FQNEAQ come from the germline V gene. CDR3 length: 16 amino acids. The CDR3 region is CASSLGYRYSNQPQHF. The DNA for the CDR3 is TGTGCCAGCAGCTTAGGTTACAGATATAGCAATCAGCCCCAGCATTTT.

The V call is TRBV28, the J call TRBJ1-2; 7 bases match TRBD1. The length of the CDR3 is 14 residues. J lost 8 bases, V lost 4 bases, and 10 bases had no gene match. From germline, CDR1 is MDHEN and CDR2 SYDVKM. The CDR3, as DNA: TGTGCCAGCAGTTCTTCCCGGCAGGGGGTCGGCTACACCTTC. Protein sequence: CASSSSRQGVGYTF.

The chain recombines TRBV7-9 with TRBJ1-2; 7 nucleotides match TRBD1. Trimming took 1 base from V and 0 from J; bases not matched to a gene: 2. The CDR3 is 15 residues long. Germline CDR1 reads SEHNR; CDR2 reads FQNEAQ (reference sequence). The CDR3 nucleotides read TGTGCCAGCAGCTTAGGGGGACAGCCTAACTATGGCTACACCTTC. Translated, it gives CASSLGGQPNYGYTF.

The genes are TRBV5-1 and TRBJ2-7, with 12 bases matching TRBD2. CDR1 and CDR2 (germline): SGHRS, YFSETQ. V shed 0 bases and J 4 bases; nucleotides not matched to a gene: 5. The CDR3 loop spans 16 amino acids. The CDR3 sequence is CASSLETSGGLYEQYF. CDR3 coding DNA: TGCGCCAGCAGCTTGGAAACTAGCGGGGGGTTGTACGAGCAGTACTTC.

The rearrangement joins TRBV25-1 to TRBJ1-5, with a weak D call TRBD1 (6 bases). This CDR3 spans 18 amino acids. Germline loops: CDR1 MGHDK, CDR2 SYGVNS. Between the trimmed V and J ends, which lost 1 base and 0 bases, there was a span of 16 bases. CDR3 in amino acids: CASSELGARRYSNQPQHF. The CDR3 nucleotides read TGTGCCAGCAGTGAATTGGGGGCGCGGAGATATAGCAATCAGCCCCAGCATTTT.

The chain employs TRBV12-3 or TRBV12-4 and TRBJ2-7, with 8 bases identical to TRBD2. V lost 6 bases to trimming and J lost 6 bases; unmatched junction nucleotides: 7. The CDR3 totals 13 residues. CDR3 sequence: CASSFSGGGEQYF. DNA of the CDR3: TGTGCCAGCAGCTTCTCCGGGGGGGGCGAGCAGTACTTC.

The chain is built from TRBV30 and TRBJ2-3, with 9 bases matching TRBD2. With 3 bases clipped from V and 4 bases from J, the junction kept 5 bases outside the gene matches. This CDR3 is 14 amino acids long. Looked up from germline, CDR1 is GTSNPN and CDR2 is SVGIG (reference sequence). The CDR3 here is CAWSMAGGADTQYF. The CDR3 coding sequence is TGTGCCTGGAGCATGGCGGGGGGGGCAGATACGCAGTATTTT. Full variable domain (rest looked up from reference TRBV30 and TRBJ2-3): SQTIHQWPATLVQPVGSPLSLECTVEGTSNPNLYWYRQAAGRGLQLLFYSVGIGQISSEVPQNLSASRPQDRQFILSSKKLLLSDSGFYLCAWSMAGGADTQYFGPGTRLTVL.

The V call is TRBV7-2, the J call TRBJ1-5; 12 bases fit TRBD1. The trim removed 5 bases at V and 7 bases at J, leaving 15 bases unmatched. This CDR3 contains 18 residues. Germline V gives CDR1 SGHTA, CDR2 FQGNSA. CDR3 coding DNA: TGTGCCAGCAGCCCCGGGACAGGGGGCGGCTTAAGGGGCCAGCCCCAGCATTTT. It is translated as CASSPGTGGGLRGQPQHF.

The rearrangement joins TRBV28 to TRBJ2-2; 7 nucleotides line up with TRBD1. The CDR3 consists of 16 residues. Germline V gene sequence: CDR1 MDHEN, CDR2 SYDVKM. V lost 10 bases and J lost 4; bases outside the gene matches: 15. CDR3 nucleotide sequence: TGTGCCACCGAGGCCTTACAGGGGAACCCCACCGGGGAGCTGTTTTTT. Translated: CATEALQGNPTGELFF.

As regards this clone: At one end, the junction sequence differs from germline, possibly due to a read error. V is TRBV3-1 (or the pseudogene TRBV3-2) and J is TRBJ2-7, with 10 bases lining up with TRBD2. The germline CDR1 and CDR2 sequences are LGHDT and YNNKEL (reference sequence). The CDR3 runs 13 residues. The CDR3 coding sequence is TGTGCCAGCAGCCAAGGGCGTAGCGGGGGGCTGTGGTTC. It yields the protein CASSQGRSGGLWF.

CDR3 loop: CASSPTGANPEAFF. CDR3 nucleotide sequence: TGTGCCAGCAGTCCAACCGGAGCAAACCCTGAAGCTTTCTTT. This chain uses TRBV6-5 with TRBJ1-1; D is undetermined. The CDR3 totals 14 residues. In germline, CDR1 is MNHEY, CDR2 SVGAGI. V was pared by 5 bases and J by 6 bases, with 16 bases between.

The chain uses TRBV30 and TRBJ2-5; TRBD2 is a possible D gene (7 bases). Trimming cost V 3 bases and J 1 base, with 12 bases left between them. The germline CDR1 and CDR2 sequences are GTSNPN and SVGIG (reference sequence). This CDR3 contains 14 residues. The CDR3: CAWSREGVQETQYF. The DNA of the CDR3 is TGTGCCTGGAGCAGGGAGGGGGTCCAAGAGACCCAGTACTTC. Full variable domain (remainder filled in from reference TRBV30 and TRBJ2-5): SQTIHQWPATLVQPVGSPLSLECTVEGTSNPNLYWYRQAAGRGLQLLFYSVGIGQISSEVPQNLSASRPQDRQFILSSKKLLLSDSGFYLCAWSREGVQETQYFGPGTRLLVL.

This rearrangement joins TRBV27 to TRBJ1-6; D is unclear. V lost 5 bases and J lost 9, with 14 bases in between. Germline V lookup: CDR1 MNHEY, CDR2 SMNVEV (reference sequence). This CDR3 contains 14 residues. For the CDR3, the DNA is TGTGCCAGCAGTCTGGTTGGGGAGAGTTCACCCCTCCACTTT. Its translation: CASSLVGESSPLHF.

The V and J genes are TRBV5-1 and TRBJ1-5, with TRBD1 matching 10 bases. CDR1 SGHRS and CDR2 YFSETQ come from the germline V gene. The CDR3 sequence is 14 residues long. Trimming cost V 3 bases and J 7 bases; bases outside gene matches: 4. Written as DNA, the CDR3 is TGCGCCAGCAGCTCCGGACAGGGGGGCCAGCCCCAGCATTTT. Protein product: CASSSGQGGQPQHF.

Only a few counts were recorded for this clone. The CDR3: CAISESAEQPQHF. Here the CDR3 DNA reads TGTGCCATCAGTGAGTCTGCGGAGCAGCCCCAGCATTTT. The rearrangement links TRBV10-3 to TRBJ1-5; D not resolved. The V gene lost 0 bases and the J gene lost 7 bases, with 7 bases spanning the gap. Germline V gene data show CDR1 as ENHRY and CDR2 as SYGVKD. The CDR3 has 13 amino acids.

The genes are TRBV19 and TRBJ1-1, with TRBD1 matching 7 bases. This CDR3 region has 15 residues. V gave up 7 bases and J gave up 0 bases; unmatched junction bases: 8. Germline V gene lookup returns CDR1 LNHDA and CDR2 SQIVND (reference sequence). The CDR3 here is CASTLKGQLNTEAFF. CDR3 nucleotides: TGTGCCAGTACCCTGAAGGGACAGTTGAACACTGAAGCTTTCTTT.

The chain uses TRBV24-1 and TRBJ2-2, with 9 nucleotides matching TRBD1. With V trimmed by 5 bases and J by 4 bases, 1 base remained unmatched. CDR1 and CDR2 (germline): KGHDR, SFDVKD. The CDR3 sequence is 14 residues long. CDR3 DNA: TGTGCCACCAGTGGACAGGGGGGCACCGGGGAGCTGTTTTTT. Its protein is CATSGQGGTGELFF.

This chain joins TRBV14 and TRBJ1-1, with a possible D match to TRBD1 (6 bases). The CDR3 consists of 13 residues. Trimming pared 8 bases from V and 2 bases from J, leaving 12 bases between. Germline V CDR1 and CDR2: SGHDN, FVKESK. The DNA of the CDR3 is TGTGCCAGCGCTTTACAGGGTAACACTGAAGCTTTCTTT. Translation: CASALQGNTEAFF.

CDR3 sequence reads: CAISDVPGQGASGANVLTF. CDR3 DNA sequence: TGTGCCATCAGTGATGTCCCGGGACAGGGGGCTTCGGGGGCCAACGTCCTGACTTTC. This chain links TRBV10-3 with TRBJ2-6, with 12 bases that match TRBD1. The ends lost 3 bases at V and 4 bases at J; junction bases unmatched: 10. This CDR3 is 19 amino acids long. Looked up from germline, CDR1 is ENHRY and CDR2 is SYGVKD.

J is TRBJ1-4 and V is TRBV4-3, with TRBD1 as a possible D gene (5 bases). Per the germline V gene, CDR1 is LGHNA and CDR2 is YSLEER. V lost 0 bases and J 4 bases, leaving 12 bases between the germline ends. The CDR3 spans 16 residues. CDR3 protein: CASSQDWGGGNEKLFF. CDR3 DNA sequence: TGCGCCAGCAGCCAAGATTGGGGGGGAGGTAATGAAAAACTGTTTTTT.